This T cell receptor (beta chain) originates from a study of cytomegalovirus exposure and HLA in healthy donors. Study-wide results and limits: Likely technical artifact: a cluster of highly shared sequence variants.

In regard to this clone: What it binds is not known.

Researchers ran the PCR with 60 Vbeta and 13 Jbeta primers. Here immunoSEQ multiplex PCR was the method, and the copy in TCRdb shows in-frame clones only, minus some. Of some 110,000 clones listed, approximately 80% are singletons. CDR3 length: 12 residues. The V gene lost 7 bases and the J gene lost 7 bases, with 14 bases spanning the gap. CDR1 SGHVS and CDR2 FQNEAQ come from the germline V gene. The origin of this receptor is a young man in good health and CMV-seropositive. J is TRBJ2-7 and V is TRBV7-8; TRBD1 might be the D (6 bases). The source material was PBMCs. The CDR3 nucleotides read TGTGCCAGCACCCAAGGGGGTACGGAGCAGTACTTC. Protein product: CASTQGGTEQYF.